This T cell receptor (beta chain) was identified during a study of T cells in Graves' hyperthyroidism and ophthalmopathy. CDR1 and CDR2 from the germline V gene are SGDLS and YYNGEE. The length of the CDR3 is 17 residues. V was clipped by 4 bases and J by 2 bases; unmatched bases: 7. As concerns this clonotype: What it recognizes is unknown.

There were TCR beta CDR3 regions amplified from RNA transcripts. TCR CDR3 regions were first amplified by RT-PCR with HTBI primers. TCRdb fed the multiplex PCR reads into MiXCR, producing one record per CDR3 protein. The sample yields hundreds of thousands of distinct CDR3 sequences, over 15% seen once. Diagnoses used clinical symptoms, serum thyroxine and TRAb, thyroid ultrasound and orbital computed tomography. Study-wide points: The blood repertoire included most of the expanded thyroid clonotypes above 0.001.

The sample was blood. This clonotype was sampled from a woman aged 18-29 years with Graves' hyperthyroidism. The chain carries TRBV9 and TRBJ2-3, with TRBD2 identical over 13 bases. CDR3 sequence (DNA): TGTGCCAGCAGCCCAAGACTAGCGGGGGGCTCCACAGATACGCAGTATTTT. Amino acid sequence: CASSPRLAGGSTDTQYF.